This T cell receptor beta chain emerged from a study of T-cell memory formation after mild COVID-19. Overall study results and limits: Researchers found some responding clones in pre-infection memory, a sign that cross-reactive memory joined. Contracting clones, day 15 to 85, had balanced CD4/CD8, and later expanders favored CD4+. CM and EM subsets held most contracting CD4+ clones; EMRA held CD8+ ones.

It was 5'RACE with constant-segment primers that produced the TCR alpha and TCR beta cDNA libraries, which carried sample barcodes and UMIs. TCRdb ran MiXCR on the 5' RACE reads and lists one entry per CDR3 protein. The sample includes approximately 150,000 distinct CDR3 sequences, approximately 12% seen only once; the top ten take approximately 3.6%. This clonotype was detected only a few times. Its antigen is currently unknown. Germline CDR1 MNHEY, CDR2 SVGEGT. The trim removed 5 bases at V and 0 bases at J, leaving 7 bases unmatched. The CDR3 is 16 amino acids. Sequenced sample: PBMCs or a T cell subset sorted from them (not recorded which). This rearrangement joins TRBV6-2 or TRBV6-3 to TRBJ2-3; 8 bases fit TRBD2. This TCR was sampled from a young man who had mild COVID-19 (a few samples of this study predate the infection). Cell type and time point are not known. CDR3 loop: CASSSGLARSTDTQYF. CDR3 sequence (DNA): TGTGCCAGCAGTAGCGGACTAGCAAGAAGCACAGATACGCAGTATTTT.